The clone carrying this TCR beta chain showed up many times. The entry originates in a study of human T cells and chemical hapten exposure. Study at large: Patients had diphenylcyclopropenone applied to the scalp weekly throughout the approximately 25-week study.

The length of the CDR3 is 15 residues. V was pared by 5 bases and J by 0 bases, with 10 bases between. The germline V gene encodes CDR1 SGHTA and CDR2 FQGTGA. TCRdb ran MiXCR on the RACE reads and lists one entry per CDR3 protein. The sample records about 90,000 distinct CDR3 sequences, 11% being singletons. The time point here: patch test 3, about 24 weeks after DPC sensitization. As to treatment: therapeutic diphenylcyclopropenone sensitization with weekly scalp DPC. V and J are TRBV7-3 and TRBJ2-2; D is possibly TRBD2 (5 bases). The specimen was whole blood, collected in connection with sensitization to the hapten diphenylcyclopropenone (DPC). This receptor was obtained from a woman in her thirties with alopecia areata. Some clones in this sample may be carry-over from other donors' samples. Written as DNA, the CDR3 is TGTGCCAGCAGCCCCGACTATTCGAACACCGGGGAGCTGTTTTTT. This translates into CASSPDYSNTGELFF.